This entry is about one T cell receptor beta chain. CTLA-4 blockade using ipilimumab, together with focal radiation, was received by patients with chemo-refractory metastatic non-small-cell lung cancer. Germline trimming cut 1 base from V and 5 bases from J; bases unmatched to any gene: 5. Germline CDR1 is SGHTA and CDR2 is FQGNSA. The CDR3 length is 15 residues. The data are from a study of radiotherapy plus CTLA-4 blockade in lung cancer. Turning to the study itself: Disease control was achieved by less than 40% of patients, and objective responses by 18%.

Sequenced by immunoSEQ multiplex PCR; TCRdb stores in-frame clones only, minus some. The data contain 85,000 to 130,000 clones, 70% to 90% of them singletons. The V and J genes are TRBV7-2 and TRBJ1-2, with TRBD1 matching 9 bases. The sample here was peripheral blood, taken from a patient treated with radiotherapy plus ipilimumab. The receptor was isolated from a human donor with non-small cell lung cancer that progressed on radiotherapy plus ipilimumab. Some clones in this sample may be carry-over from other donors' samples. The CDR3 nucleotides read TGTGCCAGCAGCTTAGGATCGACAGGGGGGTATGGCTACACCTTC. Amino acid sequence: CASSLGSTGGYGYTF.